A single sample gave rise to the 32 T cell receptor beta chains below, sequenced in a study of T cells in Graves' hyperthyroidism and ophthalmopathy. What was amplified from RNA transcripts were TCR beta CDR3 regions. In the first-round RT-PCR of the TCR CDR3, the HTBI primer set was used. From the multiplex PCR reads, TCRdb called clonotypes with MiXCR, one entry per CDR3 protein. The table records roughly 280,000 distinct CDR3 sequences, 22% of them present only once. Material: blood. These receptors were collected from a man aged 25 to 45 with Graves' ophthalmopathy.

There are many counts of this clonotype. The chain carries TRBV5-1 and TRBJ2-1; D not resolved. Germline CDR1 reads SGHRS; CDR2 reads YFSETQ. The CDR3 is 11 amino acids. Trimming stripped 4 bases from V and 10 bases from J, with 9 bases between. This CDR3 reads CASSQSGEQFF. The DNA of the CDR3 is TGCGCCAGCAGCCAGAGTGGGGAGCAGTTCTTC. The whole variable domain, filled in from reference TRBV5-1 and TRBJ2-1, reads KAGVTQTPRYLIKTRGQQVTLSCSPISGHRSVSWYQQTPGQGLQFLFEYFSETQRNKGNFPGRFSGRQFSNSRSEMNVSTLELGDSALYLCASSQSGEQFFGPGTRLTVL.

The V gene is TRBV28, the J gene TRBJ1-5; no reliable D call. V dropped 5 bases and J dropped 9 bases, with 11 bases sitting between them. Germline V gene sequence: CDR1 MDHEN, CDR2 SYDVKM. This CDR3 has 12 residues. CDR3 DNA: TGTGCCAGCAGTCCCCCACCGGGGCCCCAGCATTTT. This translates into CASSPPPGPQHF.

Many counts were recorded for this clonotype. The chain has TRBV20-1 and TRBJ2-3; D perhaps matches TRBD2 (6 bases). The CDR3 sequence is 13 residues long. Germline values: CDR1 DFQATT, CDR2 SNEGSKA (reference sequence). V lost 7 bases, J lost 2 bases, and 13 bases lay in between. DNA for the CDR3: TGCAGTGTACGGGGACTCCCCACAGATACGCAGTATTTT. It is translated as CSVRGLPTDTQYF.

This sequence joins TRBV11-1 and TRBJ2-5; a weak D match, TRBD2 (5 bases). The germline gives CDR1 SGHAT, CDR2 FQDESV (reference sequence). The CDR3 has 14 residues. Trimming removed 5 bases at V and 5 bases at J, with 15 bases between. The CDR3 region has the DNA TGTGCCAGCAGCCCCCATGGAGGTTCTGAGACCCAGTACTTC. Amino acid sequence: CASSPHGGSETQYF.

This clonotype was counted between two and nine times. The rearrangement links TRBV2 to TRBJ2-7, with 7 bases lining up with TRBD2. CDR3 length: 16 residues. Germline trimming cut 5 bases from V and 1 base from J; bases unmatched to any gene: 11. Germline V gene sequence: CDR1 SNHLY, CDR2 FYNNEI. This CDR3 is CASSPVLAAGSYEQYF. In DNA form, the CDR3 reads TGTGCCAGCAGTCCCGTTCTAGCGGCCGGATCCTACGAGCAGTACTTC.

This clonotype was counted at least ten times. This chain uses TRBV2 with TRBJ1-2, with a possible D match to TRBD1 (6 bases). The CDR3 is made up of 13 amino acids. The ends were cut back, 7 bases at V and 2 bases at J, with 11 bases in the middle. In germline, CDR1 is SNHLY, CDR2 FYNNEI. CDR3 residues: CASKGGINYGYTF. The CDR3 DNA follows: TGTGCCAGCAAGGGGGGGATCAACTATGGCTACACCTTC.

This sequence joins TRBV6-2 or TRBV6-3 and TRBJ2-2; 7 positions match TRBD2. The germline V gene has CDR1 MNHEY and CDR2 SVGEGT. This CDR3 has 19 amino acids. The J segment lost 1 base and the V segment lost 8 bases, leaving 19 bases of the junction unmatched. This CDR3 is CASLLLGIAGPRNTGELFF. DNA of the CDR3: TGTGCCAGCCTCCTTCTCGGGATAGCGGGTCCCCGGAACACCGGGGAGCTGTTTTTT.

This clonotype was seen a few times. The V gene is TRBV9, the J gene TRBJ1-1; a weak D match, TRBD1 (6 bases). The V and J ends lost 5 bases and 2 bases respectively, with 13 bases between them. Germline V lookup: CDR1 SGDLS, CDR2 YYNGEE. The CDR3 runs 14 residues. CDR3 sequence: CASSQGPANTEAFF. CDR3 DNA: TGTGCCAGCAGTCAGGGGCCGGCTAACACTGAAGCTTTCTTT.

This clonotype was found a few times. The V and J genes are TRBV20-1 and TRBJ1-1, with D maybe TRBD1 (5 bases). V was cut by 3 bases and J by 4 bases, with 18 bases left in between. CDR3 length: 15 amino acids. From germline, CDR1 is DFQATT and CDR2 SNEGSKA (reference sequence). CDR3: CSASPPSREGTEAFF. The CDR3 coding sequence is TGCAGTGCTAGCCCCCCCTCCAGGGAGGGCACTGAAGCTTTCTTT.

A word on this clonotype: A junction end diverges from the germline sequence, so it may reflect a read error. The CDR3 here is CASSLRNGQGGDEQFF. CDR3 sequence (DNA): TGTGCTAGCAGCTTACGAAACGGACAGGGGGGGGATGAGCAGTTCTTC. The chain has TRBV7-7 and TRBJ2-1; 10 bases match TRBD1. This CDR3 has 16 residues. Germline loops: CDR1 SSHAT, CDR2 FNYEAQ (reference sequence).

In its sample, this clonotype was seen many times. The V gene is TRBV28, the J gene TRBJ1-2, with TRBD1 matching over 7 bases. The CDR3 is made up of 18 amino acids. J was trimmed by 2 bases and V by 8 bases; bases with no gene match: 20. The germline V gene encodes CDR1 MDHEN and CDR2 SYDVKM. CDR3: CASLYIFGSGGTNYGYTF. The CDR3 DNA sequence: TGTGCCAGCTTGTATATTTTTGGGTCAGGGGGAACGAACTATGGCTACACCTTC.

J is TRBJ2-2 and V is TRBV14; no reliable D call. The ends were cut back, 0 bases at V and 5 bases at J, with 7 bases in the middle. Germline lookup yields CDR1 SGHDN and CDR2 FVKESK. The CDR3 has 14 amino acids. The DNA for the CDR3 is TGTGCCAGCAGCCAAGATCTGGTAACCGGGGAGCTGTTTTTT. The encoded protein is CASSQDLVTGELFF.

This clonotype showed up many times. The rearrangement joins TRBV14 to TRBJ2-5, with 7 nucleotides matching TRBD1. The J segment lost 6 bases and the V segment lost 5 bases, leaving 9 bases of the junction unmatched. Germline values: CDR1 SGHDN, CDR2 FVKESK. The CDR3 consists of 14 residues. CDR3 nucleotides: TGTGCCAGCAGCTCCCACAGGGGAGAGAAGACCCAGTACTTC. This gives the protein CASSSHRGEKTQYF.

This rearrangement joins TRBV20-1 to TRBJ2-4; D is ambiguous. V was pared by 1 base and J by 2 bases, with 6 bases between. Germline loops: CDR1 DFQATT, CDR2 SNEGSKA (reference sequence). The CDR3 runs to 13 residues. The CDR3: CSARAATKNIQYF. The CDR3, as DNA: TGCAGTGCTAGAGCGGCAACCAAAAACATTCAGTACTTC.

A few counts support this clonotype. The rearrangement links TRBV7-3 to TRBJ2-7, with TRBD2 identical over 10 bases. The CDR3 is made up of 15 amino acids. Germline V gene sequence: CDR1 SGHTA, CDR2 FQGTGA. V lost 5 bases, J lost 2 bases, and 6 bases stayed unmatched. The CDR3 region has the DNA TGTGCCAGCAGCCCGCGTAGCGGGGGGACCTACGAGCAGTACTTC. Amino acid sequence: CASSPRSGGTYEQYF.

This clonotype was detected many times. The CDR3 here is CASSLSGGRASYNEQFF. In nucleotides, the CDR3 is TGTGCCAGCAGCTTATCGGGCGGGAGGGCCTCCTACAATGAGCAGTTCTTC. V and J are TRBV7-2 and TRBJ2-1; TRBD2 agrees at 9 bases. Germline trimming cut 2 bases from V and 0 bases from J; bases unmatched to any gene: 5. Germline V lookup: CDR1 SGHTA, CDR2 FQGNSA. The CDR3 loop spans 17 amino acids.

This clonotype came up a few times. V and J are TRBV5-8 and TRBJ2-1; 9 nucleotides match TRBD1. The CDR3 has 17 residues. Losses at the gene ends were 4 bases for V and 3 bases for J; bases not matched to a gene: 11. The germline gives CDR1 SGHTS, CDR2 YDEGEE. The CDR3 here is CASSPLSGQGLYNEQFF. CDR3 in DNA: TGTGCCAGCAGCCCCTTGTCTGGACAGGGGCTCTACAATGAGCAGTTCTTC.

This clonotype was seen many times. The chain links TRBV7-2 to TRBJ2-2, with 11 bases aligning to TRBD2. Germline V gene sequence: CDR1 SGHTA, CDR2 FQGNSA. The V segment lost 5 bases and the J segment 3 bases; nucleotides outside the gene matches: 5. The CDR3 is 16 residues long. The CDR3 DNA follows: TGTGCCAGCAGCCATAGCGGGAGGGCCCACACCGGGGAGCTGTTTTTT. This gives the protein CASSHSGRAHTGELFF.

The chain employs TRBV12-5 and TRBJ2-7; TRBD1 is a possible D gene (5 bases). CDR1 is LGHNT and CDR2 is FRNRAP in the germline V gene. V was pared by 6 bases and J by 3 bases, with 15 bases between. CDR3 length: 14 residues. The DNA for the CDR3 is TGTGCTAGTGGCCCCCCGTCCCAGGGCTACGAGCAGTACTTC. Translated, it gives CASGPPSQGYEQYF.

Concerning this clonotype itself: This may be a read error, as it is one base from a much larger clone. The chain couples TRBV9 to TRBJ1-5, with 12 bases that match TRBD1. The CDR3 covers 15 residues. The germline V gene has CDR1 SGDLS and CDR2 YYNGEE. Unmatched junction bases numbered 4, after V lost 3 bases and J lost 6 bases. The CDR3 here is CASSAGTGGGQPQHF. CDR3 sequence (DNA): TGTGCCAGCAGCGCCGGGACAGGGGGCGGTCAGCCCCAGCATTTT.

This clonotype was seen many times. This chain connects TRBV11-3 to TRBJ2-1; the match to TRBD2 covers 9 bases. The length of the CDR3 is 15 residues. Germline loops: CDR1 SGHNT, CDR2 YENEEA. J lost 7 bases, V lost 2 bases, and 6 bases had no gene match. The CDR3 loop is CASSLRAGGPNEQFF. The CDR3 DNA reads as TGTGCCAGCAGCTTAAGGGCGGGAGGGCCGAATGAGCAGTTCTTC.

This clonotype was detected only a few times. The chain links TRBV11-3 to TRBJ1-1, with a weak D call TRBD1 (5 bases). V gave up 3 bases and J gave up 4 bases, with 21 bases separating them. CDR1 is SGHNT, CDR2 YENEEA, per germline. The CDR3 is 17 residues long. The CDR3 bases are TGTGCCAGCAGCTTCCACTGGGGGTTCGAAATGACCACTGAAGCTTTCTTT. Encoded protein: CASSFHWGFEMTTEAFF.

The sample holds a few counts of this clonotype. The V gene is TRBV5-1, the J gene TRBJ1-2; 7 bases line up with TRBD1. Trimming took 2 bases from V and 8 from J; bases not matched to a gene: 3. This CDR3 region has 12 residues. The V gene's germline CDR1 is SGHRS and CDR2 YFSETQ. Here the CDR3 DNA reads TGCGCCAGCAGCTTCGACAGGGACGGCTACACCTTC. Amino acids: CASSFDRDGYTF. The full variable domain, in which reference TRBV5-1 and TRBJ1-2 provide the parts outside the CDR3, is KAGVTQTPRYLIKTRGQQVTLSCSPISGHRSVSWYQQTPGQGLQFLFEYFSETQRNKGNFPGRFSGRQFSNSRSEMNVSTLELGDSALYLCASSFDRDGYTFGSGTRLTVV.

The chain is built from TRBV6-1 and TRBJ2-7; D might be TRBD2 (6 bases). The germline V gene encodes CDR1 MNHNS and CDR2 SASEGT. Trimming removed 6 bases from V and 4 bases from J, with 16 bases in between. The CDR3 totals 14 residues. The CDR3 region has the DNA TGTGCCAGCAGCCTGGGCGGGGACCAATACGAGCAGTACTTC. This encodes CASSLGGDQYEQYF.

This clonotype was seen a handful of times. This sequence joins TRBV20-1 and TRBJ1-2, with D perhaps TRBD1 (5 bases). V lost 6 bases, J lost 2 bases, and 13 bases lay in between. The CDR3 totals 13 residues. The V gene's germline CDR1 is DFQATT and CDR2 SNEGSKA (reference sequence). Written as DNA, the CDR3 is TGCAGTGCCCCCAGGGCACAAAACTATGGCTACACCTTC. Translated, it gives CSAPRAQNYGYTF.

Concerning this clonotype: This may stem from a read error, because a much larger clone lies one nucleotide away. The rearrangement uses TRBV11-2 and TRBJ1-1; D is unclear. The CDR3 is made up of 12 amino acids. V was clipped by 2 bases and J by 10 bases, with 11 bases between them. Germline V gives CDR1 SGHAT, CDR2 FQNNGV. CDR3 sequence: CASSLIPPGAFF. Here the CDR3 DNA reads TGTGCCAGCAGCTTAATTCCCCCGGGAGCTTTCTTT.

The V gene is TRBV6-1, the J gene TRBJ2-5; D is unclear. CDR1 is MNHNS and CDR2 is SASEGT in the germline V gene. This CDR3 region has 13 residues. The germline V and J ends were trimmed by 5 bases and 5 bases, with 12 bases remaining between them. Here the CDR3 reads CASSRSLGETQYF. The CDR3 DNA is TGTGCCAGCAGTCGGAGTCTCGGGGAGACCCAGTACTTC.

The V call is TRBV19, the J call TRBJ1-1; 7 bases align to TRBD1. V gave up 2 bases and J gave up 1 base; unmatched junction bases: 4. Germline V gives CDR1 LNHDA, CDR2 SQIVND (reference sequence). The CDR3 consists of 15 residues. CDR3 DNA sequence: TGTGCCAGTAGTATAACAGGGGACGGGAACACTGAAGCTTTCTTT. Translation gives CASSITGDGNTEAFF.

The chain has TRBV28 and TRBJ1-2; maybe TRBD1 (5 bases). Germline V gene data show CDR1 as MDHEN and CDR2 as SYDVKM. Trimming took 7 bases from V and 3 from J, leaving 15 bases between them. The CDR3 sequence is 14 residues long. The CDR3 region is CASTALTEYYGYTF. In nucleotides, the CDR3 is TGTGCCAGCACCGCCCTGACAGAATACTATGGCTACACCTTC.

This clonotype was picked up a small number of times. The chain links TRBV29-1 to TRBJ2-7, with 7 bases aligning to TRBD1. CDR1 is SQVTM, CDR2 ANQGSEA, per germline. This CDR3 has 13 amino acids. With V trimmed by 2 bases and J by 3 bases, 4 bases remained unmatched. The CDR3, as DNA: TGCAGCGTTGAACTAGGGGGCGTCTACGAGCAGTACTTC. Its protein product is CSVELGGVYEQYF.

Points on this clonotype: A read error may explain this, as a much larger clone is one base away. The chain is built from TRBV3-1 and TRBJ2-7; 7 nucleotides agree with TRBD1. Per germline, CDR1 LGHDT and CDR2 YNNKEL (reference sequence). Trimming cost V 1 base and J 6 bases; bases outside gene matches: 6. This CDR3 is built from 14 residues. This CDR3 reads CASSQVQGVGEQYF. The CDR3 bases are TGTGCCAGCAGCCAAGTCCAGGGGGTAGGCGAGCAGTACTTC.

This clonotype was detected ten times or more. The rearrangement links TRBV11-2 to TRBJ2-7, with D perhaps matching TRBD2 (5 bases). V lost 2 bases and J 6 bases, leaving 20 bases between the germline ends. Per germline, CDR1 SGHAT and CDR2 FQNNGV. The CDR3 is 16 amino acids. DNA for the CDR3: TGTGCCAGCAGCTTATCCCTGCGGGCGGGTTCAGTCGAGCAGTACTTC. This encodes CASSLSLRAGSVEQYF.